The 25 T cell receptor beta chains reported below all come from one sample, sequenced in a study of cytomegalovirus exposure and HLA in healthy donors. PCR used 60 Vbeta primers and 13 Jbeta primers. The protocol was immunoSEQ multiplex PCR, while the TCRdb copy is restricted to in-frame clones and leaves out a portion. The sample holds tens of thousands of clones; 75% are singletons and the top ten take around 7%. Sample: PBMCs. These TCRs come from a young woman in good health and CMV-seropositive.

This chain connects TRBV25-1 to TRBJ1-4; a weak D match, TRBD1 (5 bases). Trimming left V 6 bases short and J 6 bases short, with 11 bases between. CDR3 size: 13 residues. Germline V gene lookup returns CDR1 MGHDK and CDR2 SYGVNS. The CDR3 DNA is TGTGCCAGCAGCTGGGGGGGGGATGAAAAACTGTTTTTT. Its protein product is CASSWGGDEKLFF.

The chain has TRBV28 and TRBJ2-5; 15 nucleotides match TRBD2. Germline trimming cut 4 bases from V and 5 bases from J; bases unmatched to any gene: 11. The germline V gene encodes CDR1 MDHEN and CDR2 SYDVKM. The CDR3 is made up of 18 amino acids. The CDR3 reads CASSSLGLAGGSQETQYF. The DNA of the CDR3 is TGTGCCAGCAGTTCCCTCGGACTAGCGGGAGGGTCGCAGGAGACCCAGTACTTC.

The CDR3 sequence: CASSLPLGTAGGHNEQFF. The DNA of the CDR3 is TGTGCCAGCAGTTTACCTTTAGGGACGGCGGGAGGGCATAATGAGCAGTTCTTC. The chain has TRBV28 and TRBJ2-1; TRBD2 matches 9 bases. The CDR3 loop spans 18 amino acids. CDR1 is MDHEN and CDR2 is SYDVKM in the germline V gene. The V gene end was trimmed by 2 bases and the J gene end by 7 bases; junction bases not matched to a gene: 15.

J is TRBJ2-1 and V is TRBV27; TRBD2 agrees at 12 bases. In germline, CDR1 is MNHEY, CDR2 SMNVEV (reference sequence). The CDR3 runs to 15 residues. J gave up 4 bases and V 6 bases, and 4 bases lay outside the gene matches. The CDR3 reads CASSGTSGLYNEQFF. Here the CDR3 DNA reads TGTGCCAGCAGCGGGACTAGCGGGCTATACAATGAGCAGTTCTTC.

The rearrangement joins TRBV7-5 to TRBJ2-2; the DNA was not compared with TRBD2, the D call given in the table. TRBV7-5 is classified as a pseudogene. The CDR3 runs to 16 residues. The CDR3 sequence: CARSFLSGRTVGELFF. For the CDR3, the DNA is TGTGCCAGAAGCTTCCTGAGCGGGAGGACGGTCGGGGAGCTGTTTTTT.

V usage is TRBV28 and J usage is TRBJ2-7, with 12 positions matching TRBD2. V shed 3 bases and J 1 base; nucleotides not matched to a gene: 1. The CDR3 spans 15 residues. CDR1 and CDR2 from the germline V gene are MDHEN and SYDVKM. The CDR3 is CASSLTSGRSYEQYF. The DNA of the CDR3 is TGTGCCAGCAGTTTGACTAGCGGGAGATCCTACGAGCAGTACTTC.

This chain joins TRBV7-2 and TRBJ1-3, with TRBD1 matching 8 bases. Germline CDR1 is SGHTA and CDR2 is FQGNSA. The CDR3 sequence is 18 residues long. Germline trimming cut 2 bases from V and 1 base from J; bases unmatched to any gene: 10. The CDR3 nucleotides are TGTGCCAGCAGCTTAAGGCTCGGACAGGGTATTTCTGGAAACACCATATATTTT. Residues: CASSLRLGQGISGNTIYF.

V and J are TRBV28 and TRBJ1-3, with D unclear. The CDR3 is 13 amino acids. V lost 7 bases to trimming and J lost 2 bases, with 9 bases between them. Germline CDR1 and CDR2: MDHEN and SYDVKM. The CDR3 region has the DNA TGTGCCAGCACCGGCGGGCCTGGAAACACCATATATTTT. Protein product: CASTGGPGNTIYF.

This chain links TRBV19 with TRBJ1-5; TRBD1 might be the D (5 bases). V dropped 9 bases and J dropped 2 bases, with 11 bases sitting between them. Germline V gene sequence: CDR1 LNHDA, CDR2 SQIVND (reference sequence). This CDR3 is 13 amino acids long. The chain's CDR3 is CASQVTGNQPQHF. The CDR3 DNA reads as TGTGCCAGCCAGGTGACAGGCAATCAGCCCCAGCATTTT.

This clone has just one count. J is TRBJ1-5 and V is TRBV30; D uncertain. CDR3 size: 15 residues. In germline, CDR1 is GTSNPN, CDR2 SVGIG (reference sequence). Trimming pared 3 bases from V and 1 base from J, leaving 13 bases between. CDR3 DNA sequence: TGTGCCTGGAGCACGCTGGAGCGGAGCAATCAGCCCCAGCATTTT. Its translation: CAWSTLERSNQPQHF.

The rearrangement links TRBV28 to TRBJ2-5, with 8 positions matching TRBD2. The germline V gene encodes CDR1 MDHEN and CDR2 SYDVKM. The CDR3 consists of 14 residues. Trimming took 3 bases from V and 1 from J; bases not matched to a gene: 1. CDR3 region: CASSLAGGQETQYF. The CDR3 DNA follows: TGTGCCAGCAGTTTGGCGGGAGGCCAAGAGACCCAGTACTTC.

The rearrangement joins TRBV5-1 to TRBJ2-1; 12 bases map to TRBD2. The CDR3 consists of 19 residues. Germline V gene data show CDR1 as SGHRS and CDR2 as YFSETQ. V was pared by 0 bases and J by 0 bases, with 7 bases of the junction left unmatched. CDR3 sequence: CASSLELAGGGGSYNEQFF. The CDR3 nucleotides read TGCGCCAGCAGCTTGGAACTAGCGGGAGGAGGGGGCTCCTACAATGAGCAGTTCTTC.

In this sample, this clone turned up a few times. This CDR3 is CSVGTPRRSTDTQYF. In nucleotides, the CDR3 is TGCAGCGTTGGGACTCCCCGCAGGAGCACAGATACGCAGTATTTT. This chain connects TRBV29-1 to TRBJ2-3; possibly TRBD2 for D (5 bases). CDR1 is SQVTM and CDR2 is ANQGSEA in the germline V gene. This CDR3 is 15 amino acids long. V lost 4 bases and J 0 bases, leaving 14 bases between the germline ends.

The CDR3, as DNA: TGCGCCAGCAGCTTGGCCACACAACTAGCGAGGCAGTTCTTC. Its protein product is CASSLATQLARQFF. The chain uses TRBV5-1 and TRBJ2-1; TRBD2 matches 7 bases. The CDR3 length is 14 residues. In germline, CDR1 is SGHRS, CDR2 YFSETQ. Losses at the gene ends were 0 bases for V and 12 bases for J; bases not matched to a gene: 9.

This chain connects TRBV7-8 to TRBJ2-7; no clear D. Trimming stripped 0 bases from V and 0 bases from J, with 3 bases between. This CDR3 comprises 13 residues. CDR1 is SGHVS and CDR2 is FQNEAQ in the germline V gene. CDR3 in amino acids: CASSLASSYEQYF. CDR3 in DNA: TGTGCCAGCAGCTTAGCCAGCTCCTACGAGCAGTACTTC.

The V call is TRBV7-9, the J call TRBJ2-1; 8 bases agree with TRBD2. The V and J ends lost 5 bases and 5 bases, in that order; junction bases with no gene match: 8. There are 15 residues in the CDR3. In germline, CDR1 is SEHNR, CDR2 FQNEAQ (reference sequence). CDR3 sequence (DNA): TGTGCCAGCAGCCCGACCGGGACTAGTAACAATGAGCAGTTCTTC. Encoded protein: CASSPTGTSNNEQFF.

This clone was detected only once. The chain couples TRBV29-1 to TRBJ2-7, with D tentatively TRBD2 (6 bases). Trimming took 4 bases from V and 0 from J, leaving 13 bases between them. The CDR3 loop spans 14 amino acids. CDR1 and CDR2 from the germline V gene are SQVTM and ANQGSEA. The CDR3 spells CSVGPAGSSYEQYF. The CDR3 nucleotides are TGCAGCGTTGGTCCGGCGGGGAGCTCCTACGAGCAGTACTTC.

The chain uses TRBV6-1 and TRBJ2-3; possible D gene TRBD2, 6 bases. In germline, CDR1 is MNHNS, CDR2 SASEGT. Trimming cost V 2 bases and J 1 base, with 13 bases left between them. CDR3 length: 16 amino acids. CDR3 loop: CASSERRGIGTDTQYF. The CDR3 DNA is TGTGCCAGCAGTGAACGGAGGGGAATCGGCACAGATACGCAGTATTTT.

The chain couples TRBV15 to TRBJ1-5; D may be TRBD1 (5 bases). This CDR3 has 16 residues. Germline CDR1 LNHNV, CDR2 YYDKDF (reference sequence). V dropped 5 bases and J dropped 6 bases, with 20 bases sitting between them. CDR3 coding DNA: TGTGCCACCAGCGCGAGTAGGATACTCGGGGGTCAGCCCCAGCATTTT. Translating it yields CATSASRILGGQPQHF.

This clone was seen a few times. This chain joins TRBV5-1 and TRBJ2-2; TRBD1 agrees at 10 bases. The CDR3 spans 15 residues. V trimming: 2 bases; J trimming: 6 bases; junction bases outside the gene matches: 4. Germline V gene sequence: CDR1 SGHRS, CDR2 YFSETQ. CDR3 bases: TGCGCCAGCAGCTTATATGGACAGGGGGCCGGGGAGCTGTTTTTT. It encodes CASSLYGQGAGELFF.

The DNA for the CDR3 is TGCAGCGTTGTTGGACAAACTCAAGAGACCCAGTACTTC. It encodes CSVVGQTQETQYF. The chain joins TRBV29-1 to TRBJ2-5; tentatively, D is TRBD1 (5 bases). CDR3 length equals 13 residues. The germline V gene encodes CDR1 SQVTM and CDR2 ANQGSEA. Trimming left V 4 bases short and J 2 bases short, with 11 bases between.

The genes are TRBV5-8 and TRBJ1-1; no clear D gene. This CDR3 spans 17 amino acids. Germline lookup yields CDR1 SGHTS and CDR2 YDEGEE. V dropped 4 bases and J dropped 1 base, with 20 bases sitting between them. The CDR3 coding sequence is TGTGCCAGCAGCCCGTACCAAGCGAGACGAGGGAACACTGAAGCTTTCTTT. Protein sequence: CASSPYQARRGNTEAFF.

The chain couples TRBV5-6 to TRBJ2-1, with 7 bases fitting TRBD2. Germline CDR1 reads SGHDT; CDR2 reads YYEEEE. Trimming took 4 bases from V and 6 from J; bases not matched to a gene: 13. The CDR3 length is 16 residues. The CDR3 bases are TGTGCCAGCAGCCCCTCGGCGGGAGCAAATTCCAATGAGCAGTTCTTC. Its protein product is CASSPSAGANSNEQFF.

The V gene is TRBV7-2, the J gene TRBJ1-2, with D maybe TRBD1 (5 bases). Germline CDR1 and CDR2: SGHTA and FQGNSA. This CDR3 region has 14 residues. V was trimmed by 5 bases and J by 4 bases, leaving 14 bases between them. Written as DNA, the CDR3 is TGTGCCAGCAGCGCGGGGACGGCGATCTATGGCTACACCTTC. Translation gives CASSAGTAIYGYTF. Full variable domain (rest looked up from reference TRBV7-2 and TRBJ1-2): GAGVSQSPSNKVTEKGKDVELRCDPISGHTALYWYRQSLGQGLEFLIYFQGNSAPDKSGLPSDRFSAERTGGSVSTLTIQRTQQEDSAVYLCASSAGTAIYGYTFGSGTRLTVV.

The chain uses TRBV5-5 and TRBJ2-5; D gene unclear. Trimming removed 0 bases at V and 4 bases at J, with 7 bases between. In germline, CDR1 is SGHKS, CDR2 YYEKEE (reference sequence). The CDR3 contains 13 residues. Here the CDR3 reads CASSLGARETQYF. The CDR3, as DNA: TGTGCCAGCAGCTTGGGGGCGCGAGAGACCCAGTACTTC. The whole variable domain, remainder taken from reference TRBV5-5 and TRBJ2-5, is DAGVTQSPTHLIKTRGQQVTLRCSPISGHKSVSWYQQVLGQGPQFIFQYYEKEERGRGNFPDRFSARQFPNYSSELNVNALLLGDSALYLCASSLGARETQYFGPGTRLLVL.